The 14 T cell receptor beta chains listed next were all sequenced from one sample in a study of molecular identifiers for immune sequencing clone quantification. TCRdb analysed the PCR reads with MiXCR anew, one entry per CDR3 protein. In the table there are around 470,000 distinct CDR3 sequences, 20% to 25% of which are singletons. The sequencing sample was made of naive CD8+ T cells from blood, with Jurkat cell RNA spiked in. Subset here: FACS-sorted CD8+CD4-CCR7+CD45RA+ naive T cells. The origin of the receptors is a human donor in good health. Some libraries in this study had Jurkat cell RNA spiked in.

This chain connects TRBV5-4 to TRBJ2-7; 9 positions match TRBD1. Germline V gene sequence: CDR1 SGHNT, CDR2 YYREEE (reference sequence). CDR3 size: 15 residues. The J segment lost 5 bases and the V segment lost 1 base, leaving 7 bases of the junction unmatched. The CDR3 sequence: CASSLWGTGYDEQYF. CDR3 nucleotide sequence: TGTGCCAGCAGCTTGTGGGGGACAGGGTATGACGAGCAGTACTTC.

This clonotype was counted at least ten times. V usage is TRBV5-1 and J usage is TRBJ1-1, with 7 nucleotides matching TRBD1. This CDR3 is 13 amino acids long. Germline V gene data show CDR1 as SGHRS and CDR2 as YFSETQ. The trim removed 4 bases at V and 7 bases at J, leaving 7 bases unmatched. The CDR3 coding sequence is TGCGCCAGCAGCCCGGGGACAGAGATTGAAGCTTTCTTT. Translated, it gives CASSPGTEIEAFF.

CDR3 in amino acids: CAWSPVGGAYNEQFF. As DNA, the CDR3 is TGTGCCTGGAGTCCCGTTGGGGGCGCCTACAATGAGCAGTTCTTC. V usage is TRBV30 and J usage is TRBJ2-1, with D maybe TRBD1 (6 bases). V was trimmed by 2 bases and J by 2 bases, leaving 13 bases between them. There are 15 residues in the CDR3. The germline V gene has CDR1 GTSNPN and CDR2 SVGIG (reference sequence).

A single count supports this clonotype. It may be a read error: a sequence one base away is much more abundant. The genes are TRBV11-2 and TRBJ1-1, with TRBD1 as a possible D gene (6 bases). The CDR3 runs to 17 residues. Germline V gene sequence: CDR1 SGHAT, CDR2 FQNNGV. As DNA, the CDR3 is TGTGCCGGCAGCGCCAGGGGACTGCTAGATTTGAACACTGAAGCTTTCTTT. Translating it yields CAGSARGLLDLNTEAFF. Based on the CDR3 plus reference TRBV11-2 and TRBJ1-1, the full variable domain is EAGVAQSPRYKIIEKRQSVAFWCNPISGHATLYWYQQILGQGPKLLIQFQNNGVVDDSQLPKDRFSAERLKGVDSTLKIQPAKLEDSAVYLCAGSARGLLDLNTEAFFGQGTRLTVV.

This clonotype has more than one count but fewer than ten. The CDR3 DNA reads TGCGCCAGCAGCGCGACAGACGAGCAGTACTTC. It yields the protein CASSATDEQYF. The chain joins TRBV5-1 to TRBJ2-7; a weak D match, TRBD1 (5 bases). V was shortened by 4 bases and J by 5 bases, with 7 bases between the two germline ends. This CDR3 region has 11 residues. Germline V gene sequence: CDR1 SGHRS, CDR2 YFSETQ.

This clonotype appeared a few times. V is TRBV7-2 and J is TRBJ1-6; D is ambiguous. Germline V lookup: CDR1 SGHTA, CDR2 FQGNSA. This CDR3 region has 12 residues. V lost 1 base and J lost 10, with 5 bases in between. For the CDR3, the DNA is TGTGCCAGCAGCTTAGGCCAGTCACCCCTCCACTTT. Protein sequence: CASSLGQSPLHF.

This clonotype was seen repeatedly, ten times or more. The chain joins TRBV7-9 to TRBJ2-1; 9 bases fit TRBD2. The V gene end was trimmed by 5 bases and the J gene end by 5 bases; junction bases not matched to a gene: 13. Germline CDR1 is SEHNR and CDR2 is FQNEAQ (reference sequence). CDR3 length equals 17 residues. Written as DNA, the CDR3 is TGTGCCAGCAGCACATCTAGCGGGGTTTCAATTGACAATGAGCAGTTCTTC. Encoded protein: CASSTSSGVSIDNEQFF.

This clonotype was found many times. CDR3 nucleotide sequence: TGTGCCTGGAGTTCGGTGAACACTGAAGCTTTCTTT. Protein: CAWSSVNTEAFF. The chain recombines TRBV30 with TRBJ1-1; D unclear. Germline V CDR1 and CDR2: GTSNPN, SVGIG (reference sequence). V was pared by 2 bases and J by 0 bases, with 4 bases between. The length of the CDR3 is 12 residues.

This clonotype was recorded at least ten times. The rearrangement links TRBV6-2 or TRBV6-3 to TRBJ1-3; a possible D gene is TRBD1 (6 bases). The V gene's germline CDR1 is MNHEY and CDR2 SVGEGT. The CDR3 contains 17 residues. Trimming stripped 4 bases from V and 0 bases from J, with 16 bases between. The CDR3 DNA reads TGTGCCAGCAGTTGGGACACCTACGCAACCTCTGGAAACACCATATATTTT. It yields the protein CASSWDTYATSGNTIYF.

In its sample, this clonotype was seen many times. The gene calls are TRBV6-2 or TRBV6-3 and TRBJ2-7; D not resolved. CDR1 and CDR2 (germline): MNHEY, SVGEGT. Trimming removed 5 bases from V and 4 bases from J, with 18 bases in between. This CDR3 is 15 amino acids long. CDR3 nucleotides: TGTGCCAGCAGTCCCCGTTCGCCGTCCGGTTACGAGCAGTACTTC. It encodes CASSPRSPSGYEQYF.

The rearrangement uses TRBV19 and TRBJ2-2, with D uncertain. V lost 3 bases and J 0 bases, leaving 5 bases between the germline ends. This CDR3 region has 14 residues. Germline V CDR1 and CDR2: LNHDA, SQIVND (reference sequence). The CDR3 loop is CASSMAPNTGELFF. The CDR3 nucleotides are TGTGCCAGTAGTATGGCCCCGAACACCGGGGAGCTGTTTTTT.

In its sample, this clonotype was seen a few times. The chain couples TRBV4-3 to TRBJ2-3; 7 nucleotides agree with TRBD2. The CDR3 runs to 16 residues. Germline CDR1 and CDR2: LGHNA and YSLEER. The V and J ends lost 0 bases and 8 bases, in that order; junction bases with no gene match: 11. CDR3 amino acids: CASSQDRSGATGTQYF. CDR3 sequence (DNA): TGCGCCAGCAGCCAAGATAGGAGCGGGGCCACGGGTACGCAGTATTTT.

This clonotype was counted ten times or more. V gene TRBV4-1 combines with J gene TRBJ1-6; no reliable D call. The germline V gene has CDR1 MGHRA and CDR2 YSYEKL. This CDR3 has 14 residues. V was clipped by 2 bases and J by 6 bases, with 8 bases between them. The CDR3 DNA follows: TGCGCCAGCAGCCAAAGCGGGGTTAATTCACCCCTCCACTTT. Its protein is CASSQSGVNSPLHF.

Note on this clonotype: A junction end diverges from the germline sequence, so it may reflect a read error. This chain connects TRBV4-3 to TRBJ1-5; D ambiguous. Germline V gene data show CDR1 as LGHNA and CDR2 as YSLEER. CDR3 length equals 15 residues. CDR3 amino acids: CASSQEIFSNQPKHF. The CDR3 region has the DNA TGCGCCAGCAGCCAAGAGATCTTCAGCAATCAGCCCAAGCATTTT.